This TCR beta chain was sequenced in a study of shared clonotypes between healthy human individuals. Whole-study findings and limits: Sampling covered blood only; tissue repertoires likely differ.

Positively selected for CCR7, the CD45RO-negative cells used as naive CD8 cells excluded terminally differentiated effector memory CD45RA+ cells. Germline V gene data show CDR1 as SGHDN and CDR2 as FVKESK. V lost 4 bases and J lost 4, with 16 bases in between. The CDR3 spans 15 residues. A word on this clone: The antigen is not known.

The repertoire was sequenced with immunoSEQ multiplex PCR; TCRdb's copy has only in-frame clones and lacks some. The data show about 2 million clones, over 85% seen once. The V and J genes are TRBV14 and TRBJ2-5; the D is unclear. This TCR was recovered from a man younger than 30 in good health. Sequencing input: naive CD8+ T cells sorted from blood. The CDR3 region has the DNA TGTGCCAGCAGCCTCACCCAAATCAGAGCAGAGACCCAGTACTTC. It translates to CASSLTQIRAETQYF.